The clone carrying this T cell receptor beta chain was seen ten or more times. Antigen specificity is unknown. The CDR3 totals 12 residues. The V segment lost 6 bases and the J segment 4 bases; nucleotides outside the gene matches: 2. The germline CDR1 and CDR2 sequences are SQVTM and ANQGSEA. The data derive from a study of read filtering for tumor transcriptome and immune sequencing. Study in general: After DNase treatment, RNA was made into whole-transcriptome libraries. RNA-seq yielded only about 80 to 1,400 TCR reads, IR-seq about 4 to 10.27 million. Study results and caveats: Roughly 82% of IR-seq clonotypes had a single read, yet these held about 3.5% of reads.

From 300 to 450 ng of RNA, a library with molecular barcoded alpha/delta and beta/gamma adaptors was made. One entry per CDR3 protein, called by TCRdb with MiXCR from the reads. Counted here are about 46,000 distinct CDR3 sequences, about 20% occurring once; the ten biggest clones make up over 35%. This sequence originates from a donor at least 40 years old with multiple myeloma. Specimen: a population of CD138-negative cells sorted from bone marrow. The chain carries TRBV29-1 and TRBJ2-7; 11 nucleotides line up with TRBD2. The CDR3 sequence: CSVVAGGYEQYF. The DNA for the CDR3 is TGCAGCGTAGTAGCGGGAGGGTACGAGCAGTACTTC.